The entry below gives a single T cell receptor beta chain sequence along with its context. Its recognized antigen is unknown. Base quality data are lacking; no much larger clone is found one base away. TCRbeta CDR3 regions were amplified from genomic DNA by means of the immunoSEQ Assay, a bias-controlled multiplex PCR. The paper's data handling went like this. The number of nucleated cells in each sample was estimated from the amplification of reference gene primers within the assay. Sequence reads were collapsed and filtered to measure the absolute abundance of every unique TCRbeta CDR3 rearrangement. Productive Simpson clonality was computed per sample as the square root of Simpson's diversity index over productive rearrangements. The table comes from immuneACCESS by way of TCRdb, which keeps in-frame sequences with V and J called. Part of the clones is missing from these tables; in studies checked, under half for an unresolved V gene and the rest for unknown reasons. V and J calls and clone size are those listed in that table; D and trimming were worked out from the DNA. Across this sample there are roughly 380,000 clones, with roughly 90% seen only once. Approximately 1.5% of the sample comes from the top ten.

The data belong to a study of blood T cell repertoires in COVID-19 (TCRdb year 2020). Some background on the complete study: The collaborator samples originated in the United States, Italy and Spain and spanned the acute and convalescent phases of COVID-19. The repertoires were released in a freely available public database meant as a resource for research on the immune response to SARS-CoV-2. Nearly every sample came with metadata listing a de-identified subject ID, COVID-19 status, age in years and sex. The prospective study material was composed of cDNA or gDNA derived from T cells, B-cell-depleted T cells, or PBMCs. The samples were drawn from two sources: the first 160 participants of the ongoing ImmuneRACE study, and 1,000 to 1,500 subjects contributed by 6 global collaborators. Where available, HLA class I and class II types were taken from metadata supplied by the sample provider and were not determined by assay-based typing. Deeply sampled blood TCRbeta repertoires from subjects exposed to, actively infected with, or recovered from COVID-19 were included in the dataset.

On the study overall, not on this receptor specifically: The quantity of clinical and demographic metadata differed by source and by participant and was supplied without curation.

At one collaborating source in Seattle, patients were enrolled during active infection and were followed longitudinally through the course of disease. The collaborating institutions used their own protocols to collect whole blood in K2EDTA tubes. For TCRbeta analysis, collaborator samples were shipped as frozen whole blood, as isolated PBMCs, or as DNA extracted from either sample type. This TCR derives from a woman between 40 and 50 years old with COVID-19, enrolled during active disease. Sequences were obtained from peripheral blood.

The DNA sequence follows: TGCAGCGTTGAGGTGTTCCGGCCGGGGGGCGAAAAACTGTTTTTT. This translates into CSVEVFRPGGEKLFF. The rearranged chain carries TRBV29-1 and TRBJ1-4; a weak D assignment points to TRBD1 (6 bases agree). The CDR3 spans 15 residues, from the cysteine through the phenylalanine. Just the 45-base CDR3 DNA is kept, in frame starting at base 1. Trimming at the junction amounts to 3 bases on V and 8 bases on J, and the germline ends lie 19 bases apart. As encoded in the germline V gene, CDR1 is SQVTM while CDR2 is ANQGSEA.